This record looks at one TCR beta chain sequence and its context. The ends lost 3 bases at V and 4 bases at J; junction bases unmatched: 11. Germline V gene sequence: CDR1 DFQATT, CDR2 SNEGSKA (reference sequence). The CDR3 runs to 15 residues. The use of a sample-barcoded 5' primer and a J-beta primer mix characterized a second PCR of roughly 6 to 11 cycles. TCRdb fed the 5' RACE reads into MiXCR, producing one record per CDR3 protein. Of 250,000 to 300,000 distinct CDR3 sequences in the sample, around 27% were seen once. The data originate from a study of blood T cells in healthy people across ages.

Sequencing was done on a sample of blood. This sequence joins TRBV20-1 and TRBJ2-7; 8 bases line up with TRBD2. The receptor's source is a woman aged 65 to 85 in good health. CDR3 sequence: CSARGEREGQYEQYF. CDR3 nucleotides: TGCAGTGCTAGGGGCGAACGGGAGGGCCAATACGAGCAGTACTTC.